There are a few counts of the clone carrying this T cell receptor beta chain. The study tagged each TCR cDNA molecule with a unique molecular identifier. TCRdb reprocessed the 5' RACE reads with MiXCR, giving one entry per CDR3 protein. The profile covers about 87,000 distinct CDR3 sequences, with roughly a fifth appearing a single time and 21% taken by the ten largest. These data belong to a study of spatial heterogeneity in lung cancer. Study context: Beta-chain sequences consistently outnumbered alpha-chain sequences in detection.

Time point noted: blood at routine non-recurrence follow-up after resection. From tumor, nontumor lung or frozen PBMC, whole RNA was taken unsorted for sequencing. Trimming removed 3 bases at V and 2 bases at J, with 7 bases between. This CDR3 has 14 residues. CDR1 KGHSH and CDR2 LQKENI come from the germline V gene. The specimen was PBMCs, collected at follow-up. The source of this sequence is a male donor with early-stage non-small cell lung cancer. V is TRBV18 and J is TRBJ2-2; D is uncertain. The DNA for the CDR3 is TGTGCCAGCTCACCCAACTTCAACACCGGGGAGCTGTTTTTT. Protein product: CASSPNFNTGELFF.